This TCR beta chain was documented in a study of beta chain features in type 1 diabetes. General study results and limits: Researchers report that Type 1 diabetes patients had moderately but significantly shorter TCRB CDR3s across all four CD4+ subsets. Patients' naive, central memory and Treg TCRB repertoires seemed closer to one another than those of healthy donors. In cDNA sequencing, cells with high TCR expression could be over-represented.

This clone came up a few times. Its antigen is still unknown. This CDR3 is 13 amino acids long. With 2 bases removed from V and 6 bases from J, the gap between germline ends came to 11 bases. Germline CDR1 and CDR2: GTSNPN and SVGIG (reference sequence). The study reverse transcribed the entire isolated RNA, so it sequenced expressed TCRB transcripts. The repertoire was sequenced with immunoSEQ multiplex PCR; TCRdb's copy has only in-frame clones and lacks some. The profile shows 350,000 to 450,000 clones, approximately 15% of them singletons. This clonotype was obtained from a man aged 25-40 years in good health. What was sequenced was naive CD4+ T cells from blood. The chain is built from TRBV30 and TRBJ1-5, with D perhaps matching TRBD1 (5 bases). The CDR3 DNA follows: TGTGCCTGGAGTTGGGGGGTCGGTCAGCCCCAGCATTTT. This encodes CAWSWGVGQPQHF.